This T cell receptor (beta chain) was sequenced in a study of blood T cells in healthy people across ages. The CDR3 contains 16 residues. Trimming left V 6 bases short and J 2 bases short, with 17 bases between. Germline loops: CDR1 ENHRY, CDR2 SYGVKD. Note on this clonotype: Its antigen is not identified.

Findings of the study overall: Roughly linear declines in TCR beta diversity per million T cells occurred with age. Greater diversity and more naive CD4+ cells were seen in long-lived donors than in aged donors.

There were healthy Caucasian individuals from Russia, aged about 6 to 95, serving as donors. Each sample yielded at least 6 million isolated PBMCs. The second PCR ran about 7 to 12 cycles with a sample-barcoded 5' primer and J-beta primers. TCRdb reanalysed the 5' RACE reads using MiXCR and keeps one entry per CDR3 protein. The table has 890,000 or so distinct CDR3 sequences, around 62% seen once. The genes are TRBV10-3 and TRBJ2-1, with a tentative D call TRBD1 (6 bases). The TCR comes from a man aged 25 to 40 in good health. The sequencing input was blood. In DNA form, the CDR3 reads TGTGCCATCAGCGAGCCCGGACAGCCTCCCTACAATGAGCAGTTCTTC. Its translation is CAISEPGQPPYNEQFF.